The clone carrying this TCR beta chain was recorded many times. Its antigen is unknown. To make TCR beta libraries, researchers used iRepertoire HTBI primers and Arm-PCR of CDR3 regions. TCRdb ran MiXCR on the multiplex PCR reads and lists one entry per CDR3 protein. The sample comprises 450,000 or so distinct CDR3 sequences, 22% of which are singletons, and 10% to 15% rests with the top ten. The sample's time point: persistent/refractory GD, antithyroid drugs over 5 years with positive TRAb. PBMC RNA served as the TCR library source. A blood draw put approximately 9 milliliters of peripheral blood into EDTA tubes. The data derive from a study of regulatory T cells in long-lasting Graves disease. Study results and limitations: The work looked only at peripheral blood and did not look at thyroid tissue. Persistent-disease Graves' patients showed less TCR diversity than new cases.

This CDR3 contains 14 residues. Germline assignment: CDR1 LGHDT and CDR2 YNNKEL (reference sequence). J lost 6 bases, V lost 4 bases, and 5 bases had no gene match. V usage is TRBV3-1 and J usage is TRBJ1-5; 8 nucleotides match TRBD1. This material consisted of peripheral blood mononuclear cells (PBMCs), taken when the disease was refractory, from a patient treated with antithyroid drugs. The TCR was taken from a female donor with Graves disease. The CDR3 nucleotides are TGTGCCAGCAGCCTGGGACAGGTTGGTCAGCCCCAGCATTTT. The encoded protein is CASSLGQVGQPQHF.